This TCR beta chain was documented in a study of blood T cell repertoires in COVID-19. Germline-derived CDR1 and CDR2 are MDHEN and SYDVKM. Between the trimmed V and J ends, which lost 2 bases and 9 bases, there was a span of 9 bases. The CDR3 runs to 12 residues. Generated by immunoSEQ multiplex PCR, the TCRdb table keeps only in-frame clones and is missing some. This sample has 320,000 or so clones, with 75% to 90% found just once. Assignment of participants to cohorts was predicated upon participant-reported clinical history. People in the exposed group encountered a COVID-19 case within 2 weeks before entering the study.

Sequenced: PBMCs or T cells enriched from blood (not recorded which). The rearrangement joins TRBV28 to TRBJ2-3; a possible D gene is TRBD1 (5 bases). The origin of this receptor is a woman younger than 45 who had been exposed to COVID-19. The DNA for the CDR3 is TGTGCCAGCAGTTTAACCGACAGAACGCAGTATTTT. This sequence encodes CASSLTDRTQYF.